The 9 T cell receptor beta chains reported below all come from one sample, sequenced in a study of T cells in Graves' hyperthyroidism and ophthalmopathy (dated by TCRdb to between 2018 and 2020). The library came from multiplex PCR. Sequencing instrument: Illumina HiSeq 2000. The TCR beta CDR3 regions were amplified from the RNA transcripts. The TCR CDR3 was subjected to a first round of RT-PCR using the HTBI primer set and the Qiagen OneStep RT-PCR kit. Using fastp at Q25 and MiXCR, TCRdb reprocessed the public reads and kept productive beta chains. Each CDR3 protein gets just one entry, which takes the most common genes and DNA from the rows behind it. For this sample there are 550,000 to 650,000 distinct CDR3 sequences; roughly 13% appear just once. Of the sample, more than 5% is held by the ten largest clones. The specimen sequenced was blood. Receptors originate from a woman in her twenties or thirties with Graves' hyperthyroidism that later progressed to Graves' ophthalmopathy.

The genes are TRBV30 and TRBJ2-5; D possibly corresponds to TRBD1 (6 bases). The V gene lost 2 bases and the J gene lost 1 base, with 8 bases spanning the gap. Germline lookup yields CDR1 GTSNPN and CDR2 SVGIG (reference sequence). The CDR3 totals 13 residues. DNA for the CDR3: TGTGCCTGGAGTTACAGGGCCCAAGAGACCCAGTACTTC. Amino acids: CAWSYRAQETQYF.

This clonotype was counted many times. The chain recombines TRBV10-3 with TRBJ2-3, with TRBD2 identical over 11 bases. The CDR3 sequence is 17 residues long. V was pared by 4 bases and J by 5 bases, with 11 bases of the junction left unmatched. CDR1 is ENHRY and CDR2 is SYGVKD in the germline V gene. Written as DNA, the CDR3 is TGTGCCATCAGTGGCGGGCTAGCGGGAGGAAGGGGAGATACGCAGTATTTT. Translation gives CAISGGLAGGRGDTQYF.

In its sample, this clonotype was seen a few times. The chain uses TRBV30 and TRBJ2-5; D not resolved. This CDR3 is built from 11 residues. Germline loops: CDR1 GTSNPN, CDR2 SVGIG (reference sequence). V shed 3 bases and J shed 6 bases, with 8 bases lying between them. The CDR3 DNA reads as TGTGCCTGGAGGTCCCCCAAGACCCAGTACTTC. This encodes CAWRSPKTQYF.

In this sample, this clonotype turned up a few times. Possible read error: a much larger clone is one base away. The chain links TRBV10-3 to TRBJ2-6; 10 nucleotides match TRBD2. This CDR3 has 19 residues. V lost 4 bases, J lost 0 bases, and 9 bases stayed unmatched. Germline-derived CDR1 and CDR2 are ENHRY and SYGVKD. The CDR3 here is CAISGSAGGPVSGANVLTF. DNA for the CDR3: TGTGCCATCAGTGGGTCAGCGGGAGGGCCCGTCTCTGGGGCCAACGTCCTGACTTTC.

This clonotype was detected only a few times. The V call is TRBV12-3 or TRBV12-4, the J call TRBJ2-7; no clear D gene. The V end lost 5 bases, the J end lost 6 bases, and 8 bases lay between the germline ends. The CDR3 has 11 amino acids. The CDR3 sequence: CASSQSVEQYF. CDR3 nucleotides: TGTGCCAGCAGTCAGTCGGTCGAGCAGTACTTC.

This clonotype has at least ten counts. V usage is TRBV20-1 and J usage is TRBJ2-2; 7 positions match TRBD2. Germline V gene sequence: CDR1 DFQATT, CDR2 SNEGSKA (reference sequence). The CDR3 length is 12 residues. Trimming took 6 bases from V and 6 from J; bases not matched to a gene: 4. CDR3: CSAQLASGELFF. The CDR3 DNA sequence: TGCAGTGCGCAACTAGCGTCCGGGGAGCTGTTTTTT.

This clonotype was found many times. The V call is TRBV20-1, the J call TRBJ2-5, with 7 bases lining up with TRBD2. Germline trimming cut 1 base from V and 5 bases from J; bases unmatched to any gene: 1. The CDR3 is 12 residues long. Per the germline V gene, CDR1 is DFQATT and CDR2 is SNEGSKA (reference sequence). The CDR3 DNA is TGCAGTGCTAGAGGGGGAGGGGAGACCCAGTACTTC. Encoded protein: CSARGGGETQYF.

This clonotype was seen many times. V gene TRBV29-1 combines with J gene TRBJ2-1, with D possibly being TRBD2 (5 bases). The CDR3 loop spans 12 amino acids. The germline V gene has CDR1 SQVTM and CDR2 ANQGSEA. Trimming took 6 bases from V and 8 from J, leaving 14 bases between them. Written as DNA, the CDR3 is TGCAGCGTGCCCCGGACTGTGGATGAGCAGTTCTTC. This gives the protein CSVPRTVDEQFF.

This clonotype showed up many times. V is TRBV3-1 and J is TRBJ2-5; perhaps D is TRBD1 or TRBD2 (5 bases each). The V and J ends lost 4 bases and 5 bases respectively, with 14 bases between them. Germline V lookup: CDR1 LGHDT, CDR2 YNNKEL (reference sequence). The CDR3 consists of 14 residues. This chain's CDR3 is CASSPGAGWETQYF. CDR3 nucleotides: TGTGCCAGCAGCCCCGGGGCGGGCTGGGAGACCCAGTACTTC.